Following are 28 T cell receptor beta chains from one sample sequenced in a study of identical twins. Via MiXCR, TCRdb re-called the 5' RACE reads, giving one row per CDR3 protein. The sample includes 1,800,000 or so distinct CDR3 sequences, less than 35% of them seen just once. Specimen: cord blood. Every receptor here comes from a newborn girl in good health.

This CDR3 is CASSLPRVIAGLTDTQYF. CDR3 nucleotides: TGTGCCAGCAGCTTACCACGGGTGATCGCGGGCCTCACAGATACGCAGTATTTT. The rearrangement links TRBV7-9 to TRBJ2-3, with a tentative D call TRBD2 (5 bases). The V end was cut by 2 bases, the J end by 2 bases, with 20 bases between. This CDR3 has 18 residues. CDR1 SEHNR and CDR2 FQNEAQ come from the germline V gene (reference sequence). Full variable domain (remainder filled in from reference TRBV7-9 and TRBJ2-3): DTGVSQNPRHKITKRGQNVTFRCDPISEHNRLYWYRQTLGQGPEFLTYFQNEAQLEKSRLLSDRFSAERPKGSFSTLEIQRTEQGDSAMYLCASSLPRVIAGLTDTQYFGPGTRLTVL.

There are a few counts of this clonotype. V gene TRBV12-3 or TRBV12-4 combines with J gene TRBJ1-2; D is possibly TRBD1 (5 bases). V dropped 3 bases and J dropped 10 bases, with 12 bases sitting between them. The CDR3 runs 12 residues. The CDR3 DNA reads TGTGCCAGCAGTTTTGGGACGAAAGACTACACCTTC. It codes for CASSFGTKDYTF.

V is TRBV2 and J is TRBJ1-2; TRBD1 is a possible D gene (6 bases). CDR1 SNHLY and CDR2 FYNNEI come from the germline V gene. Trimming pared 7 bases from V and 4 bases from J, leaving 13 bases between. The CDR3 has 13 amino acids. DNA of the CDR3: TGTGCCAGCACCCCCCGGGACACCTATGGCTACACCTTC. Amino acid sequence: CASTPRDTYGYTF.

This clonotype appeared many times. V and J are TRBV21-1 and TRBJ2-1; TRBD2 reflects the table's D call only, with no check against the DNA. TRBV21-1 is a pseudogene locus. The CDR3 contains 16 residues. CDR3 nucleotide sequence: TGTGCCAGCAGCAAAGGGAACGGGCCCATTTACAATGAGCAGTTCTTC. As protein: CASSKGNGPIYNEQFF.

The genes are TRBV13 and TRBJ2-4; D is ambiguous. V was shortened by 4 bases and J by 5 bases, with 12 bases between the two germline ends. The CDR3 contains 14 residues. Germline V gene data show CDR1 as PRHDT and CDR2 as FYEKMQ (reference sequence). The CDR3 is CASSSSPRQNIQYF. The CDR3 bases are TGTGCCAGCAGCTCTAGTCCCAGACAAAACATTCAGTACTTC.

This clonotype appeared a few times. In DNA, the CDR3 is TGTGCCAGCCGACTGGACAGGGCCAAAAACATTCAGTACTTC. This gives the protein CASRLDRAKNIQYF. The V call is TRBV7-2, the J call TRBJ2-4, with TRBD1 identical over 7 bases. CDR1 is SGHTA, CDR2 FQGNSA, per germline. After removal of 8 bases from V and 1 base from J, the junction contained 5 bases not matched to a gene. This CDR3 comprises 14 residues.

The V and J genes are TRBV20-1 and TRBJ2-4; 10 bases line up with TRBD2. TRBJ2-7 matches the DNA end more closely, so the J call is doubtful. The CDR3 is 12 amino acids. In germline, CDR1 is DFQATT, CDR2 SNEGSKA (reference sequence). CDR3 loop: CSAPGTSVEQYF. The CDR3 nucleotides read TGCAGTGCTCCGGGGACTAGCGTCGAGCAGTACTTC.

Of note for this clonotype: A read error is possible here, since a much larger clone lies one base away. The J gene is TRBJ1-1, the V gene TRBV4-1, with D unresolved. This CDR3 contains 13 residues. The germline gives CDR1 MGHRA, CDR2 YSYEKL. V was pared by 0 bases and J by 4 bases, with 6 bases between. CDR3: CASSQDAGTEAFF. CDR3 nucleotides: TGCGCCAGCAGCCAAGATGCGGGCACTGAAGCTTTCTTT.

The CDR3 loop reads CASSVDLGVYGYTF. The CDR3 nucleotides read TGTGCCAGCAGCGTTGATCTAGGGGTTTATGGCTACACCTTC. The chain employs TRBV9 and TRBJ1-2; possibly TRBD1 for D (5 bases). This CDR3 is 14 amino acids long. Looked up from germline, CDR1 is SGDLS and CDR2 is YYNGEE. V was shortened by 2 bases and J by 5 bases, with 13 bases between the two germline ends.

The chain joins TRBV6-1 to TRBJ2-1; 10 bases fit TRBD2. The J call is doubtful: the DNA matches TRBJ2-7 better. In germline, CDR1 is MNHNS, CDR2 SASEGT. CDR3 length: 15 amino acids. CDR3 residues: CASSAQRGGINEQYF. In nucleotides, the CDR3 is TGTGCCAGCAGTGCTCAGCGGGGGGGCATCAATGAGCAGTACTTC.

The chain employs TRBV20-1 and TRBJ1-4; D is perhaps TRBD1 (6 bases). CDR1 is DFQATT, CDR2 SNEGSKA, per germline (reference sequence). V lost 7 bases, J lost 8 bases, and 17 bases lay in between. This CDR3 is 13 amino acids long. In nucleotides, the CDR3 is TGCAGTGTCCTAACGTCGGGGGCGGAAAAACTGTTTTTT. Its translation is CSVLTSGAEKLFF.

This chain joins TRBV5-1 and TRBJ2-5; D call uncertain. The germline V gene encodes CDR1 SGHRS and CDR2 YFSETQ. Trimming left V 1 base short and J 1 base short, with 11 bases between. This CDR3 is built from 15 residues. The CDR3 nucleotides read TGCGCCAGCAGCTTGACTCAGACCGTCCAAGAGACCCAGTACTTC. It translates to CASSLTQTVQETQYF.

This chain links TRBV20-1 with TRBJ2-7; 8 bases are shared with TRBD2. Germline V gives CDR1 DFQATT, CDR2 SNEGSKA (reference sequence). The V segment lost 6 bases and the J segment 8 bases; nucleotides outside the gene matches: 12. This CDR3 has 13 residues. CDR3 sequence: CSAVAGSEYKQYF. The CDR3 DNA follows: TGCAGTGCCGTAGCGGGATCCGAATACAAGCAGTACTTC.

The gene calls are TRBV7-9 and TRBJ1-1; D uncertain. Germline V lookup: CDR1 SEHNR, CDR2 FQNEAQ (reference sequence). Trimming stripped 2 bases from V and 2 bases from J, with 9 bases between. The CDR3 sequence is 14 residues long. The CDR3 region has the DNA TGTGCCAGCAGCTTAAAGGTATCTAACACTGAAGCTTTCTTT. Residues: CASSLKVSNTEAFF.

The chain joins TRBV7-9 to TRBJ2-1; D perhaps matches TRBD2 (5 bases). Germline V CDR1 and CDR2: SEHNR, FQNEAQ (reference sequence). V was cut by 3 bases and J by 9 bases, with 18 bases left in between. The CDR3 consists of 15 residues. CDR3 protein: CASSFGRRSISEQFF. The CDR3 nucleotides are TGTGCCAGCAGCTTCGGCCGGAGGTCTATCTCTGAGCAGTTCTTC.

The V and J genes are TRBV9 and TRBJ2-2, with D unclear. The CDR3 is made up of 14 amino acids. The germline V and J ends were trimmed by 4 bases and 3 bases, with 10 bases remaining between them. The germline V gene has CDR1 SGDLS and CDR2 YYNGEE. CDR3 sequence (DNA): TGTGCCAGCAGCCCCCGTTTGGACACCGGGGAGCTGTTTTTT. This codes for CASSPRLDTGELFF.

Only a few counts were recorded for this clonotype. This chain uses TRBV7-6 with TRBJ1-1; D is unclear. Germline CDR1 and CDR2: SGHVS and FNYEAQ. The CDR3 extends over 16 amino acids. The V gene lost 3 bases and the J gene lost 3 bases, with 17 bases spanning the gap. The CDR3, as DNA: TGTGCCAGCAGCTTCGATATCCGGGGTCCCTACACTGAAGCTTTCTTT. Encoded protein: CASSFDIRGPYTEAFF.

This clonotype has a handful of counts. The chain joins TRBV24-1 to TRBJ2-1, with D maybe TRBD2 (5 bases). The CDR3 runs 16 residues. The V end was cut by 4 bases, the J end by 0 bases, with 12 bases between. The germline CDR1 and CDR2 sequences are KGHDR and SFDVKD. The CDR3 here is CATSEHDYSSYNEQFF. DNA of the CDR3: TGTGCCACCAGTGAGCACGACTACTCCTCCTACAATGAGCAGTTCTTC.

This clonotype turned up a few times. V is TRBV11-2 and J is TRBJ1-4, with 8 bases fitting TRBD1. The length of the CDR3 is 15 residues. Germline loops: CDR1 SGHAT, CDR2 FQNNGV. V dropped 1 base and J dropped 8; count of bases not matched to a gene: 6. CDR3 protein: CASSLVDRGGEKLFF. The CDR3 DNA reads as TGTGCCAGCAGCTTAGTTGACAGGGGAGGGGAAAAACTGTTTTTT.

This clonotype was picked up many times. The V and J genes are TRBV29-1 and TRBJ2-7, with a possible D match to TRBD2 (6 bases). Germline assignment: CDR1 SQVTM and CDR2 ANQGSEA. The CDR3 covers 12 residues. Between the trimmed V and J ends, which lost 6 bases and 3 bases, there was a span of 12 bases. The CDR3 loop reads CSVGDFIYEQYF. The DNA of the CDR3 is TGCAGCGTAGGGGACTTCATCTACGAGCAGTACTTC.

This chain links TRBV7-2 with TRBJ2-4; D is uncertain. The CDR3 runs to 15 residues. V shed 1 base and J shed 0 bases, with 7 bases lying between them. Germline V lookup: CDR1 SGHTA, CDR2 FQGNSA. The CDR3 protein is CASSLVALAKNIQYF. The CDR3 coding sequence is TGTGCCAGCAGCTTAGTGGCCCTAGCCAAAAACATTCAGTACTTC.

The CDR3 is CASSVDGPTNEKLFF. The DNA for the CDR3 is TGTGCCAGCAGTGTGGACGGACCAACTAATGAAAAACTGTTTTTT. This chain connects TRBV27 to TRBJ1-4; the D is unclear. The CDR3 is 15 amino acids. Germline V gene data show CDR1 as MNHEY and CDR2 as SMNVEV (reference sequence). Trimming removed 5 bases at V and 0 bases at J, with 10 bases between.

The CDR3 is CASSDWHPLCEQYF. CDR3 DNA sequence: TGTGCCAGCAGTGACTGGCACCCACTCTGCGAGCAGTACTTC. The chain recombines TRBV6-4 with TRBJ2-7; D gene unclear. Germline V gene sequence: CDR1 MRHNA, CDR2 SNTAGT. Trimming stripped 1 base from V and 6 bases from J, with 13 bases between. This CDR3 region has 14 residues.

This sequence joins TRBV11-2 and TRBJ2-6, with D unresolved. The CDR3 spans 15 residues. V dropped 2 bases and J dropped 0 bases, with 5 bases sitting between them. The germline V gene encodes CDR1 SGHAT and CDR2 FQNNGV. CDR3 bases: TGTGCCAGCAGCTTAATCCTCTCTGGGGCCAACGTCCTGACTTTC. As protein: CASSLILSGANVLTF.

The chain joins TRBV12-3 or TRBV12-4 to TRBJ2-3; D remains ambiguous. V dropped 3 bases and J dropped 15 bases, with 19 bases sitting between them. CDR3 length: 13 residues. In DNA form, the CDR3 reads TGTGCCAGCAGTTTGACGAGAACAGATGTGGAATATTTT. It yields the protein CASSLTRTDVEYF.

This rearrangement joins TRBV3-1 to TRBJ2-1; 10 bases map to TRBD2. The CDR3 extends over 15 amino acids. The ends lost 4 bases at V and 5 bases at J; junction bases unmatched: 5. Per germline, CDR1 LGHDT and CDR2 YNNKEL (reference sequence). The CDR3 nucleotides read TGTGCCAGCAGCCTAGCAACTAGCGGGGACAATGAGCAGTTCTTC. Its translation is CASSLATSGDNEQFF.

This clonotype has a handful of counts. This chain uses TRBV24-1 with TRBJ2-3; TRBD1 matches 7 bases. Trimming at V came to 2 bases and at J to 2 bases, leaving 12 bases not matched to a gene. The CDR3 totals 18 residues. In germline, CDR1 is KGHDR, CDR2 SFDVKD. The CDR3 nucleotides are TGTGCCACCAGTGATTCGAAACTGCGGACAGGCTTCACAGATACGCAGTATTTT. This sequence encodes CATSDSKLRTGFTDTQYF.

In this sample, this clonotype turned up a few times. The chain joins TRBV14 to TRBJ2-1, with D hard to call. The CDR3 has 17 residues. Trimming removed 0 bases from V and 4 bases from J, with 16 bases in between. Germline CDR1 reads SGHDN; CDR2 reads FVKESK. The CDR3 DNA follows: TGTGCCAGCAGCCAAGATACCCGACTGAAGGGTTACAATGAGCAGTTCTTC. Translated, it gives CASSQDTRLKGYNEQFF.